The 19 T cell receptor beta chains below all came from one sample that was sequenced in a study of cytomegalovirus exposure and HLA in healthy donors. This PCR relied on a set of 60 Vbeta primers and 13 Jbeta primers. The protocol was immunoSEQ multiplex PCR, while the TCRdb copy is restricted to in-frame clones and leaves out a portion. Altogether 80,000 to 100,000 clones are present, 81% being singletons, with the ten largest covering under 5.5%. Sequenced input: PBMCs. The source is a man aged 40-49 years in good health and CMV-seropositive.

V and J are TRBV9 and TRBJ1-1; perhaps TRBD1 as D (5 bases). The CDR3 runs to 16 residues. Trimming took off 0 bases at V and 0 bases at J, with 12 bases between the two ends. The V gene's germline CDR1 is SGDLS and CDR2 YYNGEE. CDR3 sequence (DNA): TGTGCCAGCAGCGTAGAGGGTAACAGGCTGAACACTGAAGCTTTCTTT. As protein: CASSVEGNRLNTEAFF.

This clone was counted once. V gene TRBV19 combines with J gene TRBJ2-3, with TRBD2 as a possible D gene (6 bases). The V and J ends lost 1 base and 6 bases respectively, with 14 bases between them. The CDR3 has 15 residues. Per germline, CDR1 LNHDA and CDR2 SQIVND (reference sequence). The chain's CDR3 is CASSIVLAATDTQYF. The CDR3 coding sequence is TGTGCCAGTAGTATAGTACTAGCCGCGACGGATACGCAGTATTTT.

V is TRBV2 and J is TRBJ1-4, with 8 bases lining up with TRBD1. CDR3 length: 15 amino acids. Germline-derived CDR1 and CDR2 are SNHLY and FYNNEI. With V trimmed by 6 bases and J by 5 bases, 8 bases remained unmatched. CDR3 sequence: CASSLGQGRNEKLFF. DNA of the CDR3: TGTGCCAGCAGCTTAGGACAGGGAAGGAATGAAAAACTGTTTTTT.

The chain employs TRBV6-1 and TRBJ1-1, with D perhaps TRBD1 (6 bases). CDR1 and CDR2 from the germline V gene are MNHNS and SASEGT. The CDR3 sequence is 15 residues long. V dropped 1 base and J dropped 8 bases, with 17 bases sitting between them. CDR3 loop: CASSEGRIRGFEAFF. The CDR3 coding sequence is TGTGCCAGCAGTGAAGGAAGGATCAGGGGATTCGAAGCTTTCTTT.

The sample holds one count of this clone. The DNA of the CDR3 is TGTGCCAGCAGTGAATGGGGACAGGGGTACACCGGGGAGCTGTTTTTT. This gives the protein CASSEWGQGYTGELFF. This chain joins TRBV6-1 and TRBJ2-2, with 10 nucleotides matching TRBD1. V shed 2 bases and J 3 bases; nucleotides not matched to a gene: 3. Per the germline V gene, CDR1 is MNHNS and CDR2 is SASEGT. The CDR3 consists of 16 residues.

The count of this clone is one. Germline is not matched at one junction end, which may reflect a read error. The V call is TRBV5-1, the J call TRBJ1-1; D possibly corresponds to TRBD1 (5 bases). CDR1 and CDR2 (germline): SGHRS, YFSETQ. The CDR3 extends over 14 amino acids. CDR3 residues: CASTSTGGNTKAFF. CDR3 coding DNA: TGCGCCAGCACCTCCACGGGGGGGAACACTAAAGCTTTCTTT.

This clone was found once. The rearrangement uses TRBV10-3 and TRBJ2-2; 11 bases are a match to TRBD2. CDR3 length: 19 amino acids. The trim removed 0 bases at V and 3 bases at J, leaving 9 bases unmatched. Germline V gene lookup returns CDR1 ENHRY and CDR2 SYGVKD. The CDR3 protein is CAISESRVAGGIDTGELFF. The DNA for the CDR3 is TGTGCCATCAGTGAGTCGAGGGTAGCGGGGGGGATCGACACCGGGGAGCTGTTTTTT.

V gene TRBV14 combines with J gene TRBJ2-1; D remains unclear. The CDR3 has 15 residues. Germline V gene sequence: CDR1 SGHDN, CDR2 FVKESK. V dropped 2 bases and J dropped 4 bases, with 12 bases sitting between them. CDR3 coding DNA: TGTGCCAGCAGCCAATCCGGTGCACGATACAATGAGCAGTTCTTC. Its translation is CASSQSGARYNEQFF.

This clone was picked up one time. V is TRBV29-1 and J is TRBJ1-1, with 8 bases identical to TRBD1. The CDR3 is made up of 13 amino acids. The germline V gene encodes CDR1 SQVTM and CDR2 ANQGSEA. The trim removed 6 bases at V and 4 bases at J, leaving 7 bases unmatched. The CDR3 nucleotides are TGCAGCGTGGATGGACAGGGCGGCACTGAAGCTTTCTTT. This codes for CSVDGQGGTEAFF.

This rearrangement joins TRBV6-1 to TRBJ2-2; 8 nucleotides agree with TRBD2. V trimming: 8 bases; J trimming: 4 bases; junction bases outside the gene matches: 6. This CDR3 contains 14 residues. Germline lookup yields CDR1 MNHNS and CDR2 SASEGT. CDR3 coding DNA: TGTGCCAGCGCGACGGGAGGGGGCACCGGGGAGCTGTTTTTT. Encoded protein: CASATGGGTGELFF.

This sequence joins TRBV15 and TRBJ2-3; D remains ambiguous. Germline V gene sequence: CDR1 LNHNV, CDR2 YYDKDF (reference sequence). The CDR3 is 15 residues long. The V end was cut by 3 bases, the J end by 6 bases, with 16 bases between. This CDR3 is CATSRAIQEVDTQYF. The DNA of the CDR3 is TGTGCCACCAGCAGGGCCATCCAAGAGGTCGATACGCAGTATTTT.

The chain uses TRBV4-1 and TRBJ1-1; unclear D gene. This CDR3 contains 14 residues. Germline assignment: CDR1 MGHRA and CDR2 YSYEKL. V was trimmed by 0 bases and J by 4 bases, leaving 9 bases between them. CDR3 protein: CASSQDNGFTEAFF. The CDR3 DNA reads TGCGCCAGCAGCCAAGATAACGGTTTCACTGAAGCTTTCTTT.

The CDR3 DNA follows: TGTGCCAGCTCACCACCTAGGGGGAACGCCGCCAAAAACATTCAGTACTTC. Its protein is CASSPPRGNAAKNIQYF. V usage is TRBV18 and J usage is TRBJ2-4; D might be TRBD1 (6 bases). Trimming removed 0 bases from V and 1 base from J, with 13 bases in between. There are 17 residues in the CDR3. Germline CDR1 is KGHSH and CDR2 is LQKENI.

This clone was seen only a few times. The chain couples TRBV7-2 to TRBJ2-7, with TRBD1 as a possible D gene (5 bases). Trimming shortened V by 9 bases and J by 2 bases, and 17 bases separated the two germline ends. The CDR3 length is 14 residues. CDR1 and CDR2 (germline): SGHTA, FQGNSA. The chain's CDR3 is CASSEPTETYEQYF. CDR3 nucleotide sequence: TGTGCCAGTTCGGAACCGACAGAAACCTACGAGCAGTACTTC.

This chain uses TRBV2 with TRBJ1-6, with D tentatively TRBD1 (5 bases). The V end was cut by 8 bases, the J end by 12 bases, with 23 bases between. The CDR3 totals 15 residues. Germline V gene sequence: CDR1 SNHLY, CDR2 FYNNEI. The CDR3 protein is CASSQDKGGWGPLHF. The CDR3 DNA reads as TGTGCCAGCTCCCAGGACAAGGGCGGTTGGGGACCCCTCCACTTT.

This clone was seen a single time. This chain connects TRBV9 to TRBJ2-2; the D gene is possibly TRBD2 (5 bases). The CDR3 is 15 residues long. Germline CDR1 is SGDLS and CDR2 is YYNGEE. Trimming left V 1 base short and J 0 bases short, with 7 bases between. As DNA, the CDR3 is TGTGCCAGCAGCGTACTTAGCGCGAACACCGGGGAGCTGTTTTTT. It is translated as CASSVLSANTGELFF.

This clone was seen a few times. J is TRBJ2-1 and V is TRBV15; D might be TRBD1 (6 bases). The germline CDR1 and CDR2 sequences are LNHNV and YYDKDF (reference sequence). V was cut by 1 base and J by 7 bases, with 11 bases left in between. The CDR3 has 14 amino acids. CDR3 loop: CATSRALGANEQFF. CDR3 nucleotide sequence: TGTGCCACCAGCAGAGCCCTGGGGGCGAATGAGCAGTTCTTC.

This chain uses TRBV2 with TRBJ2-3, with 7 bases identical to TRBD2. V was pared by 7 bases and J by 3 bases, with 7 bases of the junction left unmatched. This CDR3 is built from 14 residues. Germline V gives CDR1 SNHLY, CDR2 FYNNEI. CDR3 amino acids: CASTGEGGTDTQYF. The CDR3, as DNA: TGTGCCAGCACCGGGGAGGGCGGAACAGATACGCAGTATTTT.

For the CDR3, the DNA is TGTGCCAGCAGCAGGGAGGGCGCTGAAGCTTTCTTT. It encodes CASSREGAEAFF. The rearrangement joins TRBV13 to TRBJ1-1, with unresolved D. With 5 bases removed from V and 6 bases from J, the gap between germline ends came to 10 bases. From germline, CDR1 is PRHDT and CDR2 FYEKMQ (reference sequence). CDR3 size: 12 residues.